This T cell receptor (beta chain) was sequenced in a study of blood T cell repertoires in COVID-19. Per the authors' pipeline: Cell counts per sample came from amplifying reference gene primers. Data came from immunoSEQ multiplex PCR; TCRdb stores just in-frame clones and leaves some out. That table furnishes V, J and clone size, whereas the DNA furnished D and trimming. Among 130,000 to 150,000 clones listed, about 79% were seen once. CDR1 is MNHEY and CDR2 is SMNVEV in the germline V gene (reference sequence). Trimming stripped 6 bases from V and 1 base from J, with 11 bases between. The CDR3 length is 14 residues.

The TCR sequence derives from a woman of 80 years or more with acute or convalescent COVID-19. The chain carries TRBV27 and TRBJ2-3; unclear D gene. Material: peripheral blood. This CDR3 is CASSFQLGTDTQYF. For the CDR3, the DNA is TGTGCCAGCAGCTTCCAACTCGGCACAGATACGCAGTATTTT.